The 23 T cell receptor beta chains reported below all come from one sample, sequenced in a study of blood T cell repertoires in COVID-19. TCRdb's table, derived via immunoSEQ multiplex PCR, lists solely in-frame clones and lacks some. The sample includes about 260,000 clones, roughly 86% of them seen just once. The specimen was PBMCs or T cells enriched from blood (not recorded which). The receptor source for this set is a woman between 50 and 59 years old who had recovered from COVID-19.

This sequence joins TRBV19 and TRBJ2-2; D may be TRBD2 (5 bases). Trimming left V 3 bases short and J 0 bases short, with 8 bases between. Germline CDR1 reads LNHDA; CDR2 reads SQIVND (reference sequence). This CDR3 comprises 15 residues. The DNA for the CDR3 is TGTGCCAGTAGTATTGCCGGGACGAACACCGGGGAGCTGTTTTTT. Its protein is CASSIAGTNTGELFF.

J is TRBJ2-3 and V is TRBV7-3, with 9 bases aligning to TRBD2. CDR3 size: 16 residues. The germline gives CDR1 SGHTA, CDR2 FQGTGA. V was clipped by 6 bases and J by 4 bases; unmatched bases: 11. CDR3 DNA: TGTGCCAGCAGGGAATCTAGCGGGGCAGTACCAGATACGCAGTATTTT. It yields the protein CASRESSGAVPDTQYF.

About this clone itself: Different DNA sequences within this sample yield the same CDR3. The gene calls are TRBV18 and TRBJ1-1, with unresolved D. Per the germline V gene, CDR1 is KGHSH and CDR2 is LQKENI. V dropped 1 base and J dropped 1 base, with 7 bases sitting between them. This CDR3 has 14 residues. CDR3 bases: TGTGCCAGCTCACCACAAGCCGGGAACACTGAAGCTTTCTTT. Protein product: CASSPQAGNTEAFF.

The rearrangement uses TRBV28 and TRBJ2-1, with 8 bases matching TRBD1. CDR3 size: 16 residues. The germline V gene encodes CDR1 MDHEN and CDR2 SYDVKM. The junction had 6 bases not matched to a gene; V was cut back by 1 base and J by 4 bases. The CDR3 nucleotides read TGTGCCAGCAGTTTATTATGGCAGGGGGCGTACAATGAGCAGTTCTTC. Its translation is CASSLLWQGAYNEQFF.

The chain is built from TRBV27 and TRBJ2-2, with a tentative D call TRBD1 (5 bases). The germline V gene has CDR1 MNHEY and CDR2 SMNVEV (reference sequence). The CDR3 has 15 residues. Trimming cost V 4 bases and J 7 bases, with 16 bases left between them. CDR3: CASSYKRQTHGELFF. The CDR3 DNA reads TGTGCCAGCAGTTACAAACGACAGACCCACGGGGAGCTGTTTTTT.

Of note for this clone: The same CDR3 arises from other DNA sequences in this sample as well. The gene calls are TRBV9 and TRBJ2-7; TRBD2 aligns across 8 bases. The CDR3 runs to 14 residues. CDR1 and CDR2 from the germline V gene are SGDLS and YYNGEE. Trimming removed 0 bases from V and 6 bases from J; junction bases left unmatched: 5. Written as DNA, the CDR3 is TGTGCCAGCAGCGTAGCGGGAGGGCCATTCGAGCAGTACTTC. Protein product: CASSVAGGPFEQYF.

This clone appeared a single time. This chain connects TRBV4-1 to TRBJ1-2, with 10 bases that match TRBD1. The length of the CDR3 is 14 residues. V dropped 5 bases and J dropped 8; count of bases not matched to a gene: 8. Germline V gene sequence: CDR1 MGHRA, CDR2 YSYEKL. Here the CDR3 DNA reads TGCGCCAGCAGCTTCCGGGACAGGGGTGCAGGCTACACCTTC. Its protein is CASSFRDRGAGYTF.

The chain joins TRBV7-9 to TRBJ1-1, with D unclear. The V end lost 3 bases, the J end lost 0 bases, and 11 bases lay between the germline ends. The CDR3 loop spans 15 amino acids. Germline assignment: CDR1 SEHNR and CDR2 FQNEAQ (reference sequence). This chain's CDR3 is CASSFLEVVNTEAFF. In DNA form, the CDR3 reads TGTGCCAGCAGCTTCCTGGAGGTCGTGAACACTGAAGCTTTCTTT.

The chain recombines TRBV5-1 with TRBJ2-4, with D possibly being TRBD1 (5 bases). Between the trimmed V and J ends, which lost 0 bases and 0 bases, there was a span of 10 bases. The CDR3 is 16 amino acids. CDR1 is SGHRS and CDR2 is YFSETQ in the germline V gene. The CDR3 DNA follows: TGCGCCAGCAGCTTGGGCAGGGAAAGAGCCAAAAACATTCAGTACTTC. As protein: CASSLGRERAKNIQYF.

The chain uses TRBV25-1 and TRBJ2-5; TRBD1 is a possible D gene (6 bases). The CDR3 sequence is 14 residues long. Germline V lookup: CDR1 MGHDK, CDR2 SYGVNS. The V gene lost 4 bases and the J gene lost 4 bases, with 13 bases spanning the gap. The CDR3 is CASSARGSSETQYF. As DNA, the CDR3 is TGTGCCAGCAGTGCTAGGGGGAGTTCAGAGACCCAGTACTTC.

The chain is built from TRBV7-2 and TRBJ1-5, with 7 bases that match TRBD1. V shed 6 bases, J shed 2 bases, and the junction held 10 bases outside the gene matches. Looked up from germline, CDR1 is SGHTA and CDR2 is FQGNSA. The CDR3 runs to 16 residues. CDR3 bases: TGTGCCAGCAGTAGAGGGACAGAACGGGGCAATCAGCCCCAGCATTTT. It specifies CASSRGTERGNQPQHF.

This chain connects TRBV7-2 to TRBJ2-3; 7 bases map to TRBD1. Germline CDR1 is SGHTA and CDR2 is FQGNSA. V lost 5 bases to trimming and J lost 2 bases; unmatched junction nucleotides: 10. The CDR3 has 16 residues. The CDR3 nucleotides read TGTGCCAGCAGCGGCCGGGACAGCAGACCCACAGATACGCAGTATTTT. Protein: CASSGRDSRPTDTQYF.

The rearrangement links TRBV7-9 to TRBJ2-2; D possibly corresponds to TRBD2 (6 bases). Germline V gene sequence: CDR1 SEHNR, CDR2 FQNEAQ (reference sequence). With 2 bases removed from V and 4 bases from J, the gap between germline ends came to 11 bases. The CDR3 loop spans 15 amino acids. The chain's CDR3 is CASSLTGVGTGELFF. For the CDR3, the DNA is TGTGCCAGCAGCTTAACGGGAGTAGGCACCGGGGAGCTGTTTTTT.

The chain combines TRBV19 with TRBJ2-2; 10 bases match TRBD1. The V segment lost 4 bases and the J segment 4 bases; nucleotides outside the gene matches: 3. The CDR3 has 15 amino acids. Germline loops: CDR1 LNHDA, CDR2 SQIVND (reference sequence). This chain's CDR3 is CASSRQGAGTGELFF. As DNA, the CDR3 is TGTGCCAGTAGTAGACAGGGGGCGGGCACCGGGGAGCTGTTTTTT.

The table lists this clone with a few counts. In DNA, the CDR3 is TGTGCCAGCAGCAAAGGCGGGAGACAGGGGATGAACACTGAAGCTTTCTTT. The encoded protein is CASSKGGRQGMNTEAFF. The chain recombines TRBV21-1 with TRBJ1-1; the D segment call TRBD1 is taken from the table without a DNA check. TRBV21-1 is reported as a pseudogene. The CDR3 is 17 amino acids.

This clone was detected only once. The rearrangement links TRBV9 to TRBJ1-1, with 9 bases lining up with TRBD1. Germline lookup yields CDR1 SGDLS and CDR2 YYNGEE. The CDR3 runs to 17 residues. J was trimmed by 0 bases and V by 5 bases; bases with no gene match: 11. Written as DNA, the CDR3 is TGTGCCAGCAGGGCCGGGACAGGGAGGAGTTTGAACACTGAAGCTTTCTTT. Translating it yields CASRAGTGRSLNTEAFF.

This chain connects TRBV9 to TRBJ2-1, with D possibly TRBD2 on 6 matching bases. Per the germline V gene, CDR1 is SGDLS and CDR2 is YYNGEE. Trimming left V 0 bases short and J 6 bases short, with 7 bases between. CDR3 length equals 13 residues. The CDR3: CASSVAGVNEQFF. In DNA, the CDR3 is TGTGCCAGCAGCGTAGCGGGGGTCAATGAGCAGTTCTTC. Combining the CDR3 with reference TRBV9 and TRBJ2-1 gives the whole variable domain DSGVTQTPKHLITATGQRVTLRCSPRSGDLSVYWYQQSLDQGLQFLIQYYNGEERAKGNILERFSAQQFPDLHSELNLSSLELGDSALYFCASSVAGVNEQFFGPGTRLTVL.

This rearrangement joins TRBV29-1 to TRBJ1-2, with 9 bases identical to TRBD1. The germline V gene has CDR1 SQVTM and CDR2 ANQGSEA. The CDR3 contains 15 residues. The ends lost 7 bases at V and 1 base at J; junction bases unmatched: 10. CDR3: CSDRTGVEVNYGYTF. As DNA, the CDR3 is TGCAGCGATCGGACAGGGGTGGAAGTTAACTATGGCTACACCTTC.

The V gene is TRBV5-6, the J gene TRBJ2-1; 9 bases line up with TRBD2. The V and J ends lost 3 bases and 1 base, in that order; junction bases with no gene match: 2. The CDR3 has 15 amino acids. Germline-derived CDR1 and CDR2 are SGHDT and YYEEEE. The CDR3 DNA reads as TGTGCCAGCAGCTCGCTAGCGGGATCCTACAATGAGCAGTTCTTC. Translation: CASSSLAGSYNEQFF.

The gene calls are TRBV24-1 and TRBJ2-1; D might be TRBD1 (5 bases). Trimming stripped 6 bases from V and 6 bases from J, with 14 bases between. Germline V CDR1 and CDR2: KGHDR, SFDVKD. This CDR3 has 14 residues. The CDR3 DNA is TGTGCCACCAGTCCAAAGGGGCGAGGCAATGAGCAGTTCTTC. Its protein is CATSPKGRGNEQFF.

J is TRBJ2-3 and V is TRBV5-1, with a weak D call TRBD1 (6 bases). V was shortened by 1 base and J by 3 bases, with 9 bases between the two germline ends. CDR3 length: 14 residues. The germline V gene encodes CDR1 SGHRS and CDR2 YFSETQ. The CDR3 DNA sequence: TGCGCCAGCAGCTTGTTAAGGGGGACAGATACGCAGTATTTT. Translated, it gives CASSLLRGTDTQYF.

This clone was seen only once. This chain joins TRBV2 and TRBJ2-5; TRBD1 is a possible D gene (6 bases). This CDR3 is built from 11 residues. V lost 6 bases, J lost 4 bases, and 6 bases lay in between. Germline values: CDR1 SNHLY, CDR2 FYNNEI. The CDR3 here is CASSRGETQYF. CDR3 bases: TGTGCCAGCAGCAGGGGAGAGACCCAGTACTTC.

The chain joins TRBV29-1 to TRBJ2-1, with 8 bases fitting TRBD1. The V gene end was trimmed by 8 bases and the J gene end by 3 bases; junction bases not matched to a gene: 6. Germline V gene lookup returns CDR1 SQVTM and CDR2 ANQGSEA. CDR3 length equals 13 residues. DNA for the CDR3: TGCAGCATAAGACAGGGGTTCTACAATGAGCAGTTCTTC. This gives the protein CSIRQGFYNEQFF.